This T cell receptor beta chain was sequenced in a study of OX40 agonist ivuxolimab in advanced cancers. In the study overall: The patients received agonistic anti-OX40 (CD134) antibody ivuxolimab. Study results and limitations: Clonal expansion in partial responders at 0.1-3.0 mg/kg ranked among the lowest.

Only in-frame clones appear in the TCRdb table, and some are missing; sequencing was by immunoSEQ multiplex PCR. Altogether tens of thousands of clones are present, roughly 80% being singletons, with the ten largest covering under 8%. Remarks on this clone: The antigen remains unidentified.

The specimen was CD4+ or CD8+ T cells sorted from blood, collected in a trial of the OX40 agonist ivuxolimab. The source of this sequence is an adult with an advanced solid tumor such as melanoma, head and neck, liver or kidney cancer.

The CDR3 nucleotides read TGTGCCAGCAGCCTAACAGGGCTTCGGACAGATACGCAGTATTTT. It yields the protein CASSLTGLRTDTQYF. The V gene is TRBV28, the J gene TRBJ2-3, with a possible D match to TRBD1 (6 bases). CDR1 and CDR2 (germline): MDHEN, SYDVKM. CDR3 size: 15 residues. V shed 6 bases and J shed 3 bases, with 16 bases lying between them.